Reported below is one T cell receptor (beta chain). The data originate from a study of blood T cell repertoires in COVID-19. Method: immunoSEQ multiplex PCR; TCRdb's copy keeps in-frame clones and lacks some. The sample carries 110,000 or so clones, over 75% recorded once. The CDR3 has 16 residues. V lost 1 base to trimming and J lost 7 bases; unmatched junction nucleotides: 8. Germline V gives CDR1 SGHAT, CDR2 FQNNGV. This sequence was found in a man in his fifties or sixties with acute or convalescent COVID-19. Sequencing used peripheral blood. J is TRBJ2-1 and V is TRBV11-2; TRBD2 aligns across 9 bases. CDR3 sequence reads: CASSLVVSGGFNEQFF. The CDR3 DNA reads as TGTGCCAGCAGCTTAGTGGTTAGCGGGGGTTTTAATGAGCAGTTCTTC.